This entry is about one T cell receptor (beta chain). Libraries were prepared by immunoSEQ multiplex PCR; TCRdb keeps only in-frame clonotypes and omits some of them. Of 100,000 to 150,000 clones listed, 80% to 90% were seen once; the top ten hold about 17%. This record comes from a study of T cell responses to AZD1222 COVID-19 vaccine. The clonotype originates from an adult in good health. The sample in question was peripheral blood, obtained on day 0 of MenACWY control vaccination.

CDR3 loop: CARSRGTGRRVYNEQFF. CDR3 DNA sequence: TGTGCCAGAAGCCGTGGCACAGGGAGGAGGGTTTACAATGAGCAGTTCTTC. The chain is built from TRBV5-3 and TRBJ2-1; D might be TRBD1 or TRBD2, each matching 6 bases. TRBV5-3 is classed as an ORF, of uncertain function. The CDR3 loop spans 17 amino acids. V was shortened by 4 bases and J by 4 bases, with 21 bases between the two germline ends.